These 28 T cell receptor beta chains were all obtained from the same sample, sequenced in a study of cytomegalovirus exposure and HLA in healthy donors. The PCR was carried out with 60 Vbeta primers and 13 Jbeta primers. Clones were read by immunoSEQ multiplex PCR, and TCRdb kept only the in-frame ones, dropping some. The data hold around 250,000 clones, with about 81% observed a single time. Sequencing was done on a sample of PBMCs. The receptors were sampled from a woman aged 55-70 years in good health and CMV-seropositive.

The V and J genes are TRBV7-2 and TRBJ1-2, with D perhaps TRBD1 (6 bases). This CDR3 contains 13 residues. V was pared by 5 bases and J by 2 bases, with 9 bases between. Germline CDR1 reads SGHTA; CDR2 reads FQGNSA. CDR3 in DNA: TGTGCCAGCAGCATTACAGGGAACTATGGCTACACCTTC. This codes for CASSITGNYGYTF.

V gene TRBV19 combines with J gene TRBJ2-5, with a tentative D call TRBD2 (5 bases). The J call may be faulty, since TRBJ2-7 better matches the DNA end. The CDR3 is 13 amino acids. Germline V gene data show CDR1 as LNHDA and CDR2 as SQIVND (reference sequence). CDR3 sequence reads: CASSMGGPYEQYF. DNA of the CDR3: TGTGCCAGTAGTATGGGCGGGCCCTACGAGCAGTACTTC.

This chain links TRBV28 with TRBJ2-1; 7 nucleotides align to TRBD1. The CDR3 extends over 16 amino acids. Losses at the gene ends were 6 bases for V and 9 bases for J; bases not matched to a gene: 17. Germline CDR1 MDHEN, CDR2 SYDVKM. CDR3 nucleotides: TGTGCCAGCAGCCGATCGGTAGGGGCAGGGGGTACTGAGCAGTTCTTC. Amino acids: CASSRSVGAGGTEQFF.

The chain combines TRBV9 with TRBJ1-4; tentatively, D is TRBD1 (6 bases). The CDR3 contains 15 residues. CDR1 is SGDLS and CDR2 is YYNGEE in the germline V gene. The V end lost 2 bases, the J end lost 4 bases, and 12 bases lay between the germline ends. CDR3 nucleotide sequence: TGTGCCAGCAGCGTGGGGGGGGCGATTAATGAAAAACTGTTTTTT. Amino acids: CASSVGGAINEKLFF.

This clone appeared a few times. V usage is TRBV7-2 and J usage is TRBJ2-7; 7 bases map to TRBD2. The CDR3 extends over 14 amino acids. The J segment lost 0 bases and the V segment lost 7 bases, leaving 6 bases of the junction unmatched. Germline V gene lookup returns CDR1 SGHTA and CDR2 FQGNSA. The CDR3 DNA follows: TGTGCCAGCACCCCTTCGGGGGGCTCCTACGAGCAGTACTTC. Translating gives CASTPSGGSYEQYF.

This chain uses TRBV5-6 with TRBJ1-5; 9 positions agree with TRBD1. V lost 3 bases, J lost 6 bases, and 4 bases stayed unmatched. Germline lookup yields CDR1 SGHDT and CDR2 YYEEEE. This CDR3 has 14 amino acids. For the CDR3, the DNA is TGTGCCAGCAGCTACAGGGGGCAGGGTCAGCCCCAGCATTTT. It translates to CASSYRGQGQPQHF.

The chain recombines TRBV6-5 with TRBJ2-3; TRBD2 is a possible D gene (5 bases). The CDR3 contains 13 residues. The germline CDR1 and CDR2 sequences are MNHEY and SVGAGI. V lost 7 bases and J lost 3, with 11 bases in between. In DNA, the CDR3 is TGTGCCAGCACCTCCCCGGGGACAGATACGCAGTATTTT. Amino acid sequence: CASTSPGTDTQYF.

The chain links TRBV6-1 to TRBJ2-1; 7 bases align to TRBD2. From germline, CDR1 is MNHNS and CDR2 SASEGT. Trimming cost V 10 bases and J 6 bases; bases outside gene matches: 9. The CDR3 is 13 residues long. The CDR3 is CATATSDFNEQFF. CDR3 DNA sequence: TGTGCCACCGCCACTAGCGACTTCAATGAGCAGTTCTTC.

The J gene is TRBJ1-1, the V gene TRBV5-6; a possible D gene is TRBD1 (5 bases). The CDR3 spans 13 residues. Germline lookup yields CDR1 SGHDT and CDR2 YYEEEE. Deletions cut 0 bases from V and 8 bases from J, with 11 bases between. The CDR3: CASSLAETAEAFF. CDR3 sequence (DNA): TGTGCCAGCAGCTTGGCAGAGACAGCAGAAGCTTTCTTT.

This clone was found once. The chain joins TRBV2 to TRBJ1-3, with a tentative D call TRBD1 (6 bases). CDR1 SNHLY and CDR2 FYNNEI come from the germline V gene. The CDR3 runs 16 residues. V was trimmed by 6 bases and J by 0 bases, leaving 15 bases between them. The CDR3 coding sequence is TGTGCCAGCAGGATGACAGGTCGGGGCTCTGGAAACACCATATATTTT. It specifies CASRMTGRGSGNTIYF. The full variable domain, completed using reference TRBV2 and TRBJ1-3, is EPEVTQTPSHQVTQMGQEVILRCVPISNHLYFYWYRQILGQKVEFLVSFYNNEISEKSEIFDDQFSVERPDGSNFTLKIRSTKLEDSAMYFCASRMTGRGSGNTIYFGEGSWLTVV.

The genes are TRBV27 and TRBJ2-3; D gene ambiguous. With 7 bases removed from V and 1 base from J, the gap between germline ends came to 9 bases. This CDR3 has 13 residues. Germline assignment: CDR1 MNHEY and CDR2 SMNVEV (reference sequence). The CDR3 region has the DNA TGTGCCAGCACCCTCTTTGGCACAGATACGCAGTATTTT. It translates to CASTLFGTDTQYF.

V usage is TRBV5-1 and J usage is TRBJ2-7, with 10 bases aligning to TRBD2. CDR3 length: 15 amino acids. The germline CDR1 and CDR2 sequences are SGHRS and YFSETQ. The junction had 10 bases not matched to a gene; V was cut back by 4 bases and J by 6 bases. The CDR3: CASSPSGTSVFEQYF. The CDR3 region has the DNA TGCGCCAGCAGCCCGTCCGGGACTAGCGTATTCGAGCAGTACTTC.

This chain links TRBV27 with TRBJ2-1; 9 bases agree with TRBD1. V lost 4 bases and J lost 7; bases outside the gene matches: 11. The CDR3 extends over 16 amino acids. The germline V gene encodes CDR1 MNHEY and CDR2 SMNVEV (reference sequence). CDR3 region: CASSSSSGQGSNEQFF. CDR3 in DNA: TGTGCCAGCAGTTCCTCCTCGGGACAGGGTTCGAATGAGCAGTTCTTC.

This clone has only one observation. The chain uses TRBV5-1 and TRBJ2-2, with 10 positions matching TRBD1. The CDR3 sequence is 16 residues long. CDR1 is SGHRS, CDR2 YFSETQ, per germline. Trimming cost V 3 bases and J 6 bases; bases outside gene matches: 8. CDR3 loop: CASSSGQGYGAGELFF. DNA for the CDR3: TGCGCCAGCAGCTCGGGACAGGGGTACGGAGCCGGGGAGCTGTTTTTT.

The J gene is TRBJ1-2, the V gene TRBV25-1; possible D gene TRBD1, 5 bases. CDR3 size: 12 residues. Germline V gene lookup returns CDR1 MGHDK and CDR2 SYGVNS. The V gene lost 6 bases and the J gene lost 2 bases, with 7 bases spanning the gap. CDR3 coding DNA: TGTGCCAGCAGACAGGCGAACTATGGCTACACCTTC. This gives the protein CASRQANYGYTF.

The CDR3: CASTAGVEQYF. CDR3 DNA: TGTGCCAGCACAGCGGGAGTCGAGCAGTACTTC. The J gene is TRBJ2-7, the V gene TRBV10-3; 8 bases align to TRBD2. Unmatched junction bases numbered 5, after V lost 10 bases and J lost 6 bases. The CDR3 has 11 residues. Per germline, CDR1 ENHRY and CDR2 SYGVKD.

J is TRBJ2-1 and V is TRBV5-1, with a weak D call TRBD2 (6 bases). The CDR3 sequence is 14 residues long. The ends were cut back, 0 bases at V and 10 bases at J, with 14 bases in the middle. Germline V gives CDR1 SGHRS, CDR2 YFSETQ. The CDR3 DNA follows: TGCGCCAGCAGCTTGGCCGGAGGGGAACGCGAGCAGTTCTTC. It codes for CASSLAGGEREQFF.

In DNA, the CDR3 is TGTGCCAGCCATAGTAGCGGGAGAAATGAGCAGTTCTTC. Translating gives CASHSSGRNEQFF. This chain links TRBV7-9 with TRBJ2-1; 9 nucleotides agree with TRBD2. V was pared by 8 bases and J by 7 bases, with 6 bases of the junction left unmatched. Germline V gene lookup returns CDR1 SEHNR and CDR2 FQNEAQ (reference sequence). The CDR3 contains 13 residues.

The chain uses TRBV6-1 and TRBJ2-5, with 8 bases identical to TRBD2. V shed 3 bases, J shed 4 bases, and the junction held 4 bases outside the gene matches. Germline V gene data show CDR1 as MNHNS and CDR2 as SASEGT. The CDR3 is 14 residues long. The CDR3 DNA reads TGTGCCAGCAGTGAGGTTCTAGCGGGAGAGACCCAGTACTTC. It yields the protein CASSEVLAGETQYF.

This chain connects TRBV7-9 to TRBJ2-5; 7 bases are a match to TRBD1. This CDR3 has 15 residues. V lost 5 bases, J lost 5 bases, and 11 bases stayed unmatched. The germline V gene encodes CDR1 SEHNR and CDR2 FQNEAQ (reference sequence). The CDR3 is CASSRPGGGLETQYF. The CDR3 DNA is TGTGCCAGCAGCCGGCCAGGGGGTGGGTTGGAGACCCAGTACTTC.

The CDR3 sequence is CASSLLDLTTYEQYF. DNA for the CDR3: TGCGCCAGCAGCTTGTTAGATCTCACTACCTACGAGCAGTACTTC. The J gene is TRBJ2-7, the V gene TRBV5-1; D ambiguous. The CDR3 is 15 residues long. Trimming left V 1 base short and J 2 bases short, with 13 bases between. Germline V gene data show CDR1 as SGHRS and CDR2 as YFSETQ. Together with reference TRBV5-1 and TRBJ2-7, the CDR3 gives the full variable domain: KAGVTQTPRYLIKTRGQQVTLSCSPISGHRSVSWYQQTPGQGLQFLFEYFSETQRNKGNFPGRFSGRQFSNSRSEMNVSTLELGDSALYLCASSLLDLTTYEQYFGPGTRLTVT.

V usage is TRBV19 and J usage is TRBJ1-2; D unclear. Germline CDR1 is LNHDA and CDR2 is SQIVND (reference sequence). V shed 5 bases and J shed 5 bases, with 6 bases lying between them. This CDR3 region has 11 residues. The CDR3 loop reads CASSFQYGYTF. The CDR3 DNA follows: TGTGCCAGTAGTTTCCAGTATGGCTACACCTTC.

The V call is TRBV5-1, the J call TRBJ2-2; 8 positions match TRBD2. The CDR3 sequence is 14 residues long. CDR1 SGHRS and CDR2 YFSETQ come from the germline V gene. V shed 4 bases and J 7 bases; nucleotides not matched to a gene: 6. CDR3 in amino acids: CASSDQREIGELFF. Written as DNA, the CDR3 is TGCGCCAGCAGCGACCAGCGGGAGATCGGGGAGCTGTTTTTT.

The J gene is TRBJ2-6, the V gene TRBV28; TRBD1 aligns across 8 bases. The germline gives CDR1 MDHEN, CDR2 SYDVKM. This CDR3 region has 15 residues. Trimming cost V 5 bases and J 2 bases; bases outside gene matches: 2. CDR3 amino acids: CASSIQGAGANVLTF. DNA for the CDR3: TGTGCCAGCAGTATACAGGGGGCTGGGGCCAACGTCCTGACTTTC.

The V call is TRBV5-1, the J call TRBJ2-5; D perhaps matches TRBD2 (5 bases). Trimming removed 0 bases from V and 1 base from J, with 19 bases in between. The CDR3 is made up of 18 amino acids. Germline V gene sequence: CDR1 SGHRS, CDR2 YFSETQ. The CDR3 spells CASSLDFSAEDPQETQYF. CDR3 nucleotide sequence: TGCGCCAGCAGCTTGGACTTTTCAGCGGAAGACCCCCAAGAGACCCAGTACTTC.

The V call is TRBV5-1, the J call TRBJ2-3; D is ambiguous. The germline V gene has CDR1 SGHRS and CDR2 YFSETQ. The ends were cut back, 5 bases at V and 0 bases at J, with 10 bases in the middle. CDR3 length: 14 amino acids. CDR3 coding DNA: TGCGCCAGCAGGGTTAGATCCAGCACAGATACGCAGTATTTT. Translated, it gives CASRVRSSTDTQYF.

V gene TRBV27 combines with J gene TRBJ2-3, with 8 nucleotides matching TRBD2. CDR3 length: 15 amino acids. V shed 5 bases, J shed 4 bases, and the junction held 8 bases outside the gene matches. Per the germline V gene, CDR1 is MNHEY and CDR2 is SMNVEV (reference sequence). The CDR3 sequence is CASSPWTSRADTQYF. CDR3 in DNA: TGTGCCAGCAGTCCATGGACTAGCCGTGCAGATACGCAGTATTTT.

This clone was observed a few times. CDR3 residues: CASSPQYTGELFF. The CDR3 bases are TGTGCCAGCAGCCCTCAGTACACCGGGGAGCTGTTTTTT. V gene TRBV5-4 combines with J gene TRBJ2-2, with unresolved D. The CDR3 loop spans 13 amino acids. The V and J ends lost 4 bases and 3 bases respectively, with 7 bases between them. From germline, CDR1 is SGHNT and CDR2 YYREEE (reference sequence).